The TCR beta chain under discussion was sequenced for a study of blood T cells in healthy people across ages. Whole-study results and caveats: Diversity was higher, and naive CD4+ cells more numerous, in long-lived donors than in aged donors. Per-million-T-cell TCR beta diversity fell roughly linearly with age. Nothing was known about donor CMV status, and this possibly confounded expanded clonotype changes.

It was with a sample-barcoded 5' primer and a J-beta primer mix that a second PCR of roughly 7 to 12 cycles was run. Tags on each cDNA molecule came from a template-switch adaptor with 12 random nucleotides. From the 5' RACE reads, TCRdb called clonotypes with MiXCR, one entry per CDR3 protein. The sample contains 600,000 to 800,000 distinct CDR3 sequences, around 21% of which appear only once. CDR3 size: 13 residues. V lost 6 bases, J lost 8 bases, and 8 bases stayed unmatched. Germline loops: CDR1 SQVTM, CDR2 ANQGSEA. Worth noting for this clonotype: Antigen specificity is unknown.

The chain recombines TRBV29-1 with TRBJ1-4; 8 bases match TRBD1. The TCR was taken from a man between 65 and 79 years old in good health. The sequenced material came from blood. CDR3 in amino acids: CSVHQGAGEKLFF. Here the CDR3 DNA reads TGCAGCGTCCATCAGGGGGCTGGCGAAAAACTGTTTTTT. Full variable domain (missing parts from reference TRBV29-1 and TRBJ1-4): SAVISQKPSRDICQRGTSLTIQCQVDSQVTMMFWYRQQPGQSLTLIATANQGSEATYESGFVIDKFPISRPNLTFSTLTVSNMSPEDSSIYLCSVHQGAGEKLFFGSGTQLSVL.